The present T cell receptor beta chain was sequenced within a study of cytomegalovirus exposure and HLA in healthy donors. This clone was detected only a few times. V gave up 3 bases and J gave up 1 base, with 6 bases separating them. CDR3 size: 13 residues. Germline lookup yields CDR1 SEHNR and CDR2 FQNEAQ (reference sequence). It was with 60 Vbeta and 13 Jbeta primers that the PCR ran. Assay used: immunoSEQ multiplex PCR; TCRdb lists only in-frame clones, some missing. Altogether 130,000 or so clones are present, more than 60% being singletons, with the ten largest covering 1.5% to 2%. Sequencing was performed on PBMCs. This receptor was obtained from a female donor in good health and CMV-seronegative. This chain links TRBV7-9 with TRBJ1-1; no definite D call. The CDR3 coding sequence is TGTGCCAGCAGCTTTGGAGGGAACACTGAAGCTTTCTTT. Its protein is CASSFGGNTEAFF.